Below, one T cell receptor (beta chain) is given with its context. This clone's antigen is unknown. Base quality data are lacking; no much larger clone is found one base away. The data are from a study of blood T cell repertoires in COVID-19 (TCRdb year 2020). In terms of the full investigation: Samples covering the acute and convalescent phases of COVID-19 were provided by collaborators in the United States, Italy and Spain. A freely available public database, intended as a resource for researchers studying the immune response to SARS-CoV-2, is where the repertoires were released. The material from the prospective study consisted of cDNA or gDNA derived from T cells, B-cell-depleted T cells, or PBMCs. Sample metadata almost always included a de-identified subject ID, COVID-19 status, age in years and sex. Samples came from the ongoing ImmuneRACE study (first 160 participants) plus 1,254 subjects from 6 global collaborators. Where HLA class I and class II types were available, the types were taken from metadata supplied by the sample provider, not from assay-based typing. Subjects who had been exposed to COVID-19, were actively infected with it, or had recovered from it provided the deeply sampled blood TCRbeta repertoires that made up the dataset.

The paper as a whole reports these results and caveats: The amount of clinical and demographic metadata varied by source and participant and was provided uncurated.

Looking up the germline V gene yields CDR1 MNHEY and CDR2 SVGEGT. V gives up 5 bases and J gives up 3 bases, and the segment between their germline ends measures 8 bases. The CDR3 measures 13 amino acids from cysteine to phenylalanine. Only the CDR3 region is kept as DNA, spanning 39 bases read in frame from base 1. TCRbeta CDR3 regions were amplified from genomic DNA by means of the immunoSEQ Assay, a bias-controlled multiplex PCR. As for the authors' bioinformatics: The number of nucleated cells in each sample was estimated from the amplification of reference gene primers within the assay. To quantify the absolute abundance of each unique TCRbeta CDR3 rearrangement, sequence reads were collapsed and filtered. For each sample, productive Simpson clonality was calculated as the square root of Simpson's diversity index across productive rearrangements. The source is immuneACCESS, and TCRdb retained only in-frame sequences with V and J called. Part of the clones is not carried over; for the studies checked, unresolved V genes explain less than half of this, and the remainder is unexplained. V and J calls and clone size are given by that table; D and trimming were obtained from the DNA. This sample comprises 200,000 to 300,000 clones, 80% to 90% of them detected only once. In total, the top ten clones hold 2.5% to 3% of the sample.

Participants in the prospective study were enrolled through a virtual design, were aged 18 to 89 years, and lived in about 25 United States geographic areas. In the prospective study, cohorts were assigned on the basis of participant-reported clinical history obtained from a screening survey and a study questionnaire. Each participant in the prospective study had whole blood, serum and a nasopharyngeal or oropharyngeal swab collected by mobile phlebotomists. Participants in the prospective study had the option to provide additional blood draws and questionnaires over an approximately two-month period. Before DNA extraction, prospective study blood samples were shipped either frozen or at room temperature.

This sequence originates from a woman younger than 45 with acute COVID-19. Sequenced: PBMCs or T cells enriched from blood (not recorded which). This sequence uses TRBV6-2 or TRBV6-3 and TRBJ2-1; perhaps TRBD1 is the D gene, with 5 bases matching. The CDR3 sequence is CASSVDSYNEQFF. The DNA is TGTGCCAGCAGTGTAGACAGCTACAATGAGCAGTTCTTC.